The present entry profiles one T cell receptor (beta chain) with its context. This CDR3 is built from 14 residues. The ends lost 3 bases at V and 7 bases at J; junction bases unmatched: 9. Germline CDR1 LNHDA, CDR2 SQIVND (reference sequence). The assay was immunoSEQ multiplex PCR, and TCRdb's table has in-frame clones only and misses some. Of tens of thousands of clones listed, approximately 85% were seen once; the top ten hold roughly 14%. The data belong to a study of blood T cell repertoires in COVID-19. The overall study: Acute and convalescent COVID-19 samples came from the United States, Italy and Spain. In each case, the material was cDNA or gDNA derived from T cells, B-cell-depleted T cells, or PBMCs.

This TCR was recovered from a human donor in a cohort sampled during active COVID-19. Sequencing was performed on peripheral blood. The V and J genes are TRBV19 and TRBJ2-7; 7 bases line up with TRBD2. DNA for the CDR3: TGTGCCAGTAGTATGCAGCGGGATGTGTATGAGCAGTACTTC. Translation gives CASSMQRDVYEQYF.